The clone carrying this TCR beta chain was found many times. TCRdb analysed the RT-PCR reads with MiXCR anew, one entry per CDR3 protein. The sample carries about 410,000 distinct CDR3 sequences, 15% to 20% recorded once. The sample belongs to a study of patients and donors after allogeneic stem cell transplantation. Germline CDR1 MNHNS, CDR2 SASEGT. There are 15 residues in the CDR3. Trimming removed 6 bases from V and 5 bases from J, with 16 bases in between. This sequence originates from a human donor who was either an allogeneic HSCT recipient or a stem cell or donor lymphocyte infusion donor (not recorded which). It is not recorded whose cells these are; they may come from a transplant donor. The sample comprised blood, either unsorted or a sorted T cell fraction (not recorded which). J is TRBJ1-4 and V is TRBV6-1, with D maybe TRBD1 (5 bases). The CDR3 loop is CASSPRGGLNEKLFF. CDR3 nucleotide sequence: TGTGCCAGCAGCCCCCGTGGGGGTTTGAATGAAAAACTGTTTTTT.